The present T cell receptor beta chain was sequenced within a study of identical twins. General study findings and limits: Low generation-probability sequences were in excess among twin-shared out-of-frame alpha sequences. Clonotypes of the beta chain that were abundant in cord blood carried fewer insertions (memory repertoires showed none). Modelling underestimated the level of out-of-frame TCR alpha sharing observed in monozygotic twins.

Germline assignment: CDR1 SGHRS and CDR2 YFSETQ. The V end was cut by 2 bases, the J end by 3 bases, with 20 bases between. The CDR3 length is 17 residues. Using its own MiXCR run on the 5' RACE reads, TCRdb lists one record per CDR3 protein. Among a few hundred thousand distinct CDR3 sequences listed, 10% to 13% were seen once. Each donor was a healthy Caucasian. On this clonotype: Its antigen is unidentified.

The sample comprised memory T cells sorted from blood. The J gene is TRBJ1-1, the V gene TRBV5-1; weak D call: TRBD1 (5 bases). This TCR derives from a man aged 50-59 years in good health. DNA of the CDR3: TGCGCCAGCAGCTTTGGAGCAAATAGTAGGGGTGACACTGAAGCTTTCTTT. This sequence encodes CASSFGANSRGDTEAFF.